This T cell receptor (beta chain) was obtained from a study of beta chain features in type 1 diabetes. Whole-study results and caveats: A potential influence of HLA type upon TCRB rearrangement remained unresolved herein. Researchers report that Type 1 diabetes patients had moderately but significantly shorter TCRB CDR3s across all four CD4+ subsets.

Concerning this clone itself: Its antigen is currently unknown.

Looked up from germline, CDR1 is SEHNR and CDR2 is FQNEAQ (reference sequence). This CDR3 is 16 amino acids long. Trimming removed 5 bases from V and 4 bases from J; junction bases left unmatched: 10. The investigators reverse transcribed all of the isolated RNA, so they sequenced expressed TCRB transcripts. Measured with immunoSEQ multiplex PCR; TCRdb has only the in-frame clones, and not every one. Among hundreds of thousands of clones, around an eighth were seen once, and the ten largest hold approximately 0.021%. This TCR was recovered from a man aged 18 to 29 with type 1 diabetes. This chain joins TRBV7-9 and TRBJ2-7, with 11 bases fitting TRBD1. The sequencing input was naive CD4+ T cells from blood. The CDR3, as DNA: TGTGCCAGCAGCCTAGGACAGGGGGCGATAGTATACGAGCAGTACTTC. This encodes CASSLGQGAIVYEQYF.